The clone carrying this T cell receptor (beta chain) was counted a single time. This specimen belongs to a study of early stage breast cancer tumors. The wider study: Invasive lobular carcinomas made up about 30% of the 12 ER+/PR+/HER2- tumors.

Assay used: immunoSEQ multiplex PCR; TCRdb lists only in-frame clones, some missing. The table has tens of thousands of clones, 85% to 95% seen once; the top ten hold around 5%. Material: blood. The TCR originated in a person in their 70s with breast cancer.

The CDR3 nucleotides read TGTGCCAGCAGTGCCCAGACTAGCGGGGCTAGCACAGATACGCAGTATTTT. Amino acid sequence: CASSAQTSGASTDTQYF. The chain has TRBV28 and TRBJ2-3; 11 nucleotides match TRBD2. The germline V gene has CDR1 MDHEN and CDR2 SYDVKM. Unmatched junction bases numbered 7, after V lost 5 bases and J lost 0 bases. This CDR3 has 17 amino acids.